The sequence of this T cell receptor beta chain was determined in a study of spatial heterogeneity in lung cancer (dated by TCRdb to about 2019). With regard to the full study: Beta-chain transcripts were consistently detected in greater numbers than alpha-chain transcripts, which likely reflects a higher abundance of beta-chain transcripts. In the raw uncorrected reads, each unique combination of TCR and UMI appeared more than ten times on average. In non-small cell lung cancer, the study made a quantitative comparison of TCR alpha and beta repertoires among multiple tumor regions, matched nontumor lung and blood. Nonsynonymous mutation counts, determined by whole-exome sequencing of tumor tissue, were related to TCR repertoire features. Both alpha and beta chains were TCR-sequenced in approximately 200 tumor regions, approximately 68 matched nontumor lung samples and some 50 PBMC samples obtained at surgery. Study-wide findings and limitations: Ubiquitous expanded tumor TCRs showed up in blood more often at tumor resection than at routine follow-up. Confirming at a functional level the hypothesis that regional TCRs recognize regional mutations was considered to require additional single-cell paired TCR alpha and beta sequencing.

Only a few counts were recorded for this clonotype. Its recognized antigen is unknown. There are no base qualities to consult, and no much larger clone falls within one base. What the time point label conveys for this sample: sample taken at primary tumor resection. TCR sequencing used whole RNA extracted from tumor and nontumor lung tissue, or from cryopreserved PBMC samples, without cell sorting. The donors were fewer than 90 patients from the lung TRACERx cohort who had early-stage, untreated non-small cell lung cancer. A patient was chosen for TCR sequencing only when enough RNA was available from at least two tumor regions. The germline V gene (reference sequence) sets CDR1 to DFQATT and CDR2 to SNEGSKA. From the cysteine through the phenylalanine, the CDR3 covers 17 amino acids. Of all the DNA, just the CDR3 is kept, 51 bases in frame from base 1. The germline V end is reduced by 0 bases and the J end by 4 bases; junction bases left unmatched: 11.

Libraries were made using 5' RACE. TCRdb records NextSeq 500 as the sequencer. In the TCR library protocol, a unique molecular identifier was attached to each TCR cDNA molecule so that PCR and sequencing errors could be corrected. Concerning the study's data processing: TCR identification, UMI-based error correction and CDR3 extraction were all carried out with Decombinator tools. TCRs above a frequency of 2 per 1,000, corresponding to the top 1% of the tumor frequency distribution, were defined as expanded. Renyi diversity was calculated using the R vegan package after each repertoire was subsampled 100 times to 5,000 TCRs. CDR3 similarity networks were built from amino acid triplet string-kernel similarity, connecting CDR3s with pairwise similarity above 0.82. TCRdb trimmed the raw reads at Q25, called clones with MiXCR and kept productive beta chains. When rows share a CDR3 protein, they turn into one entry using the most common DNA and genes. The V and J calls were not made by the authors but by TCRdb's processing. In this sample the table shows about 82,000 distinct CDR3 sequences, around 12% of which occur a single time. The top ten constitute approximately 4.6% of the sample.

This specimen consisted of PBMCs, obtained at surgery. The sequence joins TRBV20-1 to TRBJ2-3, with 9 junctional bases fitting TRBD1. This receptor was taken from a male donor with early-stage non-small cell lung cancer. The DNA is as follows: TGCAGTGCTAGAGATTCACCGGGACAGGGCCCACCAGATACGCAGTATTTT. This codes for CSARDSPGQGPPDTQYF.